This TCR beta chain emerged from a study of PD-1 blockade in classical Hodgkin lymphoma. TCRdb's copy holds only in-frame clones and misses some; the assay was immunoSEQ multiplex PCR. Here the sample spans around 4,500 clones, approximately 66% being singletons. Broader study findings: Some patients started nivolumab under 1 year after ASCT, and they were excluded. Repertoire differences have undefined causes, possibly disease activity or prior therapy. Patients who responded completely had about the same baseline diversity as newly diagnosed patients.

With no exception, relapse followed autologous stem cell transplantation in all patients, and brentuximab vedotin exposure varied. Germline V CDR1 and CDR2: SQVTM, ANQGSEA. This CDR3 contains 14 residues. V lost 4 bases and J 8 bases, leaving 20 bases between the germline ends. Concerning this clone: As yet, its antigen is unknown.

The chain has TRBV29-1 and TRBJ1-2; the D gene is possibly TRBD1 (6 bases). The sample in question was peripheral blood mononuclear cells (PBMCs), obtained before the second cycle of nivolumab. The clonotype originates from a human donor with classical Hodgkin lymphoma. In DNA, the CDR3 is TGCAGCGTTGCAGATTCAACAGGGACCGGGGGCTACACCTTC. It codes for CSVADSTGTGGYTF.